The clone carrying this T cell receptor (beta chain) was counted many times. The data derive from a study of early T cells in non-severe SARS-CoV-2 infection. The wider study: It was bulk RNA from unsorted whole blood that was sequenced, and the chains were unpaired.

In the library, individual cDNA molecules carried attached unique molecular identifiers. MiXCR, applied by TCRdb to the 5' RACE reads, yields one record per CDR3 protein. The table has 25,000 to 30,000 distinct CDR3 sequences, roughly 5.9% seen once; the top ten hold about 0.85%. After removal of 2 bases from V and 7 bases from J, the junction contained 10 bases not matched to a gene. Germline-derived CDR1 and CDR2 are SGHRS and YFSETQ. This CDR3 is 16 amino acids long. The chain carries TRBV5-1 and TRBJ2-1; 9 nucleotides align to TRBD1. Sequenced input: whole blood. The source of this sequence is an adult who was a healthcare worker with PCR-confirmed SARS-CoV-2 infection or an uninfected control (not recorded which). CDR3 coding DNA: TGCGCCAGCAGCTTAGGTGGACAGGGGTCCAAAAATGAGCAGTTCTTC. It is translated as CASSLGGQGSKNEQFF.